Ten or more counts support the clone carrying this T cell receptor beta chain. Its specificity is unknown. The time point: sample taken at primary tumor resection. The donors, 72 patients with untreated early-stage non-small cell lung cancer, provided the samples. The CDR3 consists of 14 residues. Germline CDR1 LGHNA, CDR2 YNFKEQ. The ends were cut back, 4 bases at V and 1 base at J, with 10 bases in the middle. Unique molecular identifiers, one per molecule, were present on every TCR cDNA molecule. A single record per CDR3 protein comes from TCRdb applying MiXCR to the 5' RACE reads. The sample yields 17,000 or so distinct CDR3 sequences, around 6.5% seen once. These data originate in a study of spatial heterogeneity in lung cancer. Findings and caveats of the study: It was found that expanded intratumoral alpha and beta TCR counts tracked tumor mutation counts. Alpha chains reached an estimated coverage of around 7.5% of tumor T cells, and beta chains about 14%.

The TCR sequence derives from a female donor with early-stage non-small cell lung cancer. The chain combines TRBV4-2 with TRBJ2-5, with a possible D match to TRBD2 (6 bases). Sequencing used lung tumor tissue, obtained at surgery. The chain's CDR3 is CASSPRLGQETQYF. The DNA of the CDR3 is TGTGCCAGCAGCCCCCGACTAGGCCAAGAGACCCAGTACTTC.